This TCR beta chain was profiled in a study of blood T cell repertoires in COVID-19. Study at large: COVID-19 samples from acute and convalescent phases originated in the United States, Italy and Spain.

Only in-frame clones appear in the TCRdb table, and some are missing; sequencing was by immunoSEQ multiplex PCR. The table shows about 190,000 clones, with approximately 92% occurring only once. Germline assignment: CDR1 MDHEN and CDR2 SYDVKM. Trimming left V 2 bases short and J 9 bases short, with 5 bases between. CDR3 length: 11 amino acids. The sequence was obtained from a man in his fifties or sixties with acute or convalescent COVID-19. The V gene is TRBV28, the J gene TRBJ2-1, with D possibly matching TRBD2 (5 bases). Sequencing was done on a sample of peripheral blood. The CDR3: CASSLRGEQFF. CDR3 bases: TGTGCCAGCAGTTTACGGGGTGAGCAGTTCTTC.